These T cell receptor beta chains were read from a single sample in a study of monozygotic twins with inflammatory bowel disease. TCRdb processed the 5' RACE reads again and assigns one entry to each CDR3 protein, with no DNA. With more than 75,000 distinct CDR3 sequences in the sample, the ten largest clones hold about 8%. Sequencing was carried out using blood. These receptors all stem from a human donor with ulcerative colitis or Crohn's disease, or a healthy co-twin of an affected twin (not recorded which). Each CDR3 is given with its conserved first and last residue. Each record gives: V gene, J gene, CDR3 protein.

v_gene: TRBV6-1; j_gene: TRBJ1-5; CDR3aa: CASSRQGPGRQPQHF
v_gene: TRBV28; j_gene: TRBJ2-7; CDR3aa: CASRGRRGRSYEQYF
v_gene: TRBV20-1; j_gene: TRBJ1-1; CDR3aa: CSASFRQDRAEAFF
v_gene: TRBV6-5; j_gene: TRBJ2-7; CDR3aa: CASSRQGPYEQYF
v_gene: TRBV5-5; j_gene: TRBJ2-2; CDR3aa: CASSLIEGNTGELFF
v_gene: TRBV6-1; j_gene: TRBJ2-3; CDR3aa: CASPPGQGSDTQYF
v_gene: TRBV11-2; j_gene: TRBJ2-1; CDR3aa: CASSGVQDYNEQFF
v_gene: TRBV6-1; j_gene: TRBJ1-3; CDR3aa: CASSEGGGTGNTIYF
v_gene: TRBV7-6; j_gene: TRBJ2-2; CDR3aa: CASSLQQGIVPGELFF
v_gene: TRBV5-4; j_gene: TRBJ1-4; CDR3aa: CASSPATNEKLFF
v_gene: TRBV20-1; j_gene: TRBJ1-2; CDR3aa: CSAGGQGSTRNYGYTF
v_gene: TRBV7-8; j_gene: TRBJ2-7; CDR3aa: CASSLFAPRDEQYF
v_gene: TRBV12-3/TRBV12-4; j_gene: TRBJ1-5; CDR3aa: CASSPGGGASNQPQHF
v_gene: TRBV6-1; j_gene: TRBJ2-4; CDR3aa: CASSLDSLAKNIQYF
v_gene: TRBV5-1; j_gene: TRBJ2-2; CDR3aa: CASSLYTRTNTGELFF
v_gene: TRBV24-1; j_gene: TRBJ1-1; CDR3aa: CATSDSTATEAFF
v_gene: TRBV18; j_gene: TRBJ2-3; CDR3aa: CASSPLDGEDTQYF
v_gene: TRBV20-1; j_gene: TRBJ1-1; CDR3aa: CSATSTGRRGMNTEAFF
v_gene: TRBV5-1; j_gene: TRBJ2-7; CDR3aa: CASRRTRSYEQYF
v_gene: TRBV7-9; j_gene: TRBJ2-1; CDR3aa: CASSHELASHEQFF
v_gene: TRBV10-3; j_gene: TRBJ1-1; CDR3aa: CAISRTDSNTEAFF
v_gene: TRBV6-1; j_gene: TRBJ1-5; CDR3aa: CASSVDGLNQPQHF
v_gene: TRBV11-2; j_gene: TRBJ2-2; CDR3aa: CASSLTGQGGELFF
v_gene: TRBV15; j_gene: TRBJ2-3; CDR3aa: CATSGGGRIYTDTQYF
v_gene: TRBV3-1; j_gene: TRBJ1-6; CDR3aa: CASDNYNSPLHF
v_gene: TRBV5-6; j_gene: TRBJ2-2; CDR3aa: CASSPRAGTGELFF
v_gene: TRBV20-1; j_gene: TRBJ1-5; CDR3aa: CSARLGPINQPQHF
v_gene: TRBV12-3/TRBV12-4; j_gene: TRBJ2-2; CDR3aa: CASSDSGGKVNTGELFF
v_gene: TRBV12-3/TRBV12-4; j_gene: TRBJ2-7; CDR3aa: CASSLGTKTREQYF
v_gene: TRBV12-3/TRBV12-4; j_gene: TRBJ1-4; CDR3aa: CASSLGTPGGNEKLFF
v_gene: TRBV5-1; j_gene: TRBJ1-2; CDR3aa: CASSLQGDNPSYGYTF
v_gene: TRBV20-1; j_gene: TRBJ2-3; CDR3aa: CSARLLAGRTDTQYF